A selection of T cell receptor beta chains follows, all from one sample in a study of identical twins. TCRdb used MiXCR to reprocess the 5' RACE reads, holding one entry per CDR3 protein. The repertoire holds some 320,000 distinct CDR3 sequences, with 9% to 15% as singletons. Separately, the same data were catalogued under a study of yellow fever vaccine responses in identical twins.

The source material was CD8+ T cells sorted from blood. These receptors all come from a woman between 18 and 30 years old in good health. The CDR3 runs from the conserved cysteine through the conserved F or W. The order of the fields is J gene, V gene, D gene, CDR3 protein. The D gene is left open where the match is weak.

j_call: TRBJ2-1
v_call: TRBV5-1
d_call: NA
cdr3_aa: CASSLNLEGGPYNELFF

j_call: TRBJ2-3
v_call: TRBV15
d_call: TRBD2
cdr3_aa: CATSSGGGTDTQYF

j_call: TRBJ2-3
v_call: TRBV10-3
d_call: TRBD2
cdr3_aa: CAISGTSGTDTQYF

j_call: TRBJ2-5
v_call: TRBV29-1
d_call: TRBD2
cdr3_aa: CSVGGRELETQYF

j_call: TRBJ2-1
v_call: TRBV20-1
d_call: TRBD2
cdr3_aa: CSARKSGRGESGEQFF

j_call: TRBJ2-1
v_call: TRBV12-5
d_call: TRBD2
cdr3_aa: CASGLVPNYSGSSYNEQFF

j_call: TRBJ2-5
v_call: TRBV7-3
d_call: TRBD2
cdr3_aa: CASSLIPSGTQETQYF

j_call: TRBJ2-3
v_call: TRBV9
d_call: NA
cdr3_aa: CASSAPWTESTDTQYF

j_call: TRBJ2-3
v_call: TRBV6-2/TRBV6-3
d_call: NA
cdr3_aa: CASSYTSTDTQYF

j_call: TRBJ2-5
v_call: TRBV15
d_call: TRBD2
cdr3_aa: CATSPRLAEEQETQYF

j_call: TRBJ2-3
v_call: TRBV28
d_call: NA
cdr3_aa: CASTPQWVSTDTQYF

j_call: TRBJ1-5
v_call: TRBV7-6
d_call: NA
cdr3_aa: CASSPVGADQPQHF

j_call: TRBJ1-5
v_call: TRBV10-3
d_call: NA
cdr3_aa: CAISAIPRGFDQPQHF

j_call: TRBJ1-5
v_call: TRBV27
d_call: NA
cdr3_aa: CASSFYSNQPQHF

j_call: TRBJ2-1
v_call: TRBV11-2
d_call: TRBD2
cdr3_aa: CASSLGRDYTYNEQFF

j_call: TRBJ2-3
v_call: TRBV27
d_call: NA
cdr3_aa: CASSDGGHTQYF

j_call: TRBJ2-1
v_call: TRBV18
d_call: TRBD2
cdr3_aa: CASSPYQTSLTYNEQFF

j_call: TRBJ2-1
v_call: TRBV12-3/TRBV12-4
d_call: NA
cdr3_aa: CASSLPPGRSRDEQFF

j_call: TRBJ1-4
v_call: TRBV3-1
d_call: NA
cdr3_aa: CASSQSTRREKLFF

j_call: TRBJ2-3
v_call: TRBV20-1
d_call: TRBD2
cdr3_aa: CSARPSGENTDTQYF

j_call: TRBJ2-7
v_call: TRBV27
d_call: NA
cdr3_aa: CASSPRTASSYEQYF

j_call: TRBJ2-3
v_call: TRBV11-1
d_call: NA
cdr3_aa: CASSARQPTFESTDTQYF

j_call: TRBJ2-5
v_call: TRBV12-3/TRBV12-4
d_call: NA
cdr3_aa: CASSFHPQETQYF

j_call: TRBJ2-7
v_call: TRBV7-8
d_call: NA
cdr3_aa: CASTLIPTYEQYF

j_call: TRBJ2-1
v_call: TRBV2
d_call: NA
cdr3_aa: CASSEVGTTSYNEQFF

j_call: TRBJ1-1
v_call: TRBV11-1
d_call: TRBD1
cdr3_aa: CASSRIPGQGKRHTEAFF

j_call: TRBJ2-2
v_call: TRBV19
d_call: TRBD2
cdr3_aa: CASSMDGPSGGAWTGELFF

j_call: TRBJ2-7
v_call: TRBV7-9
d_call: NA
cdr3_aa: CASSLDAGYNEQYF

j_call: TRBJ2-2
v_call: TRBV7-6
d_call: NA
cdr3_aa: CASSSTANTGELFF

j_call: TRBJ2-1
v_call: TRBV7-7
d_call: TRBD2
cdr3_aa: CASSTGTRNEQFF

j_call: TRBJ2-2
v_call: TRBV27
d_call: NA
cdr3_aa: CASSISEGAGELFF

j_call: TRBJ1-2
v_call: TRBV5-1
d_call: TRBD1
cdr3_aa: CASSPMDRGHGYTF

j_call: TRBJ2-1
v_call: TRBV2
d_call: TRBD2
cdr3_aa: CASPRLAGVNEQFF

j_call: TRBJ2-1
v_call: TRBV12-3/TRBV12-4
d_call: NA
cdr3_aa: CASNKGRNNEQFF

j_call: TRBJ2-1
v_call: TRBV27
d_call: NA
cdr3_aa: CASSFIGVGNEQFF

j_call: TRBJ2-1
v_call: TRBV3-1
d_call: TRBD2
cdr3_aa: CASSPLAGALNEQFF

j_call: TRBJ1-4
v_call: TRBV5-6
d_call: TRBD1
cdr3_aa: CASSLDRGMEKLFF

j_call: TRBJ1-3
v_call: TRBV18
d_call: NA
cdr3_aa: CATILGAGDGNTIYF

j_call: TRBJ2-3
v_call: TRBV7-2
d_call: NA
cdr3_aa: CASSPSGYTDTQYF

j_call: TRBJ1-1
v_call: TRBV5-1
d_call: NA
cdr3_aa: CASSPPKPNTEAFF

j_call: TRBJ2-1
v_call: TRBV12-3/TRBV12-4
d_call: NA
cdr3_aa: CASSLGGGERQFF

j_call: TRBJ1-6
v_call: TRBV20-1
d_call: NA
cdr3_aa: CSAPRQGDSPLHF

j_call: TRBJ2-1
v_call: TRBV29-1
d_call: NA
cdr3_aa: CSVESGLDEQFF

j_call: TRBJ2-2
v_call: TRBV10-2
d_call: TRBD2
cdr3_aa: CASSELNLFQAGVNTGELFF

j_call: TRBJ2-1
v_call: TRBV11-2
d_call: NA
cdr3_aa: CASSLSENEQFF

j_call: TRBJ1-1
v_call: TRBV12-5
d_call: NA
cdr3_aa: CASGLAAGNTEAFF